The 32 T cell receptor beta chains below were found in one sample sequenced in a study of CD8 T cells in Susac syndrome. The authors reverse transcribed roughly 0.5 to 1 ug RNA with random hexamers. TCRdb reprocessed the immunoSEQ multiplex PCR reads via MiXCR and lists one record per CDR3 protein. The repertoire holds tens of thousands of distinct CDR3 sequences, with about 92% as singletons. The sample was CD4+ T cells from PBMCs. These receptors came from a human donor with Susac syndrome.

This chain connects TRBV19 to TRBJ2-7, with 12 positions matching TRBD2. V trimming: 5 bases; J trimming: 4 bases; junction bases outside the gene matches: 6. The CDR3 contains 15 residues. Germline CDR1 LNHDA, CDR2 SQIVND (reference sequence). The CDR3 reads CASSSLAGGSYEQYF. The DNA of the CDR3 is TGTGCCAGTAGTTCCCTAGCGGGAGGGTCTTACGAGCAGTACTTC.

This clonotype has only one observation. The J gene is TRBJ2-2, the V gene TRBV25-1, with D maybe TRBD2 (6 bases). This CDR3 region has 14 residues. Germline V gene data show CDR1 as MGHDK and CDR2 as SYGVNS. V lost 9 bases to trimming and J lost 2 bases, with 13 bases between them. The CDR3 spells CARHPGLNTGELFF. DNA for the CDR3: TGTGCCAGGCACCCCGGACTAAACACCGGGGAGCTGTTTTTT.

This chain joins TRBV28 and TRBJ1-1; D is perhaps TRBD1 (5 bases). V lost 5 bases and J 12 bases, leaving 13 bases between the germline ends. Germline CDR1 MDHEN, CDR2 SYDVKM. This CDR3 has 11 amino acids. CDR3 bases: TGTGCCAGCAGTCCCACGGGGCGACCTTTCTTT. It yields the protein CASSPTGRPFF.

The rearrangement uses TRBV20-1 and TRBJ2-5; possibly TRBD2 for D (6 bases). V dropped 6 bases and J dropped 1 base, with 12 bases sitting between them. Germline CDR1 DFQATT, CDR2 SNEGSKA (reference sequence). The CDR3 has 13 residues. CDR3 coding DNA: TGCAGTGCCCTGCGGGGATCCCAAGAGACCCAGTACTTC. Encoded protein: CSALRGSQETQYF.

The gene calls are TRBV19 and TRBJ1-5; D unclear. Germline values: CDR1 LNHDA, CDR2 SQIVND (reference sequence). The CDR3 is made up of 15 amino acids. Trimming cost V 3 bases and J 4 bases, with 13 bases left between them. The CDR3 region has the DNA TGTGCCAGTAGTATGCCGGGTGCAGAAAATCAGCCCCAGCATTTT. This translates into CASSMPGAENQPQHF.

J is TRBJ2-7 and V is TRBV6-5, with 11 positions matching TRBD1. The ends lost 2 bases at V and 2 bases at J; junction bases unmatched: 2. Per the germline V gene, CDR1 is MNHEY and CDR2 is SVGAGI. CDR3 length equals 15 residues. CDR3 coding DNA: TGTGCCAGCAGTTACCGGGGACAGGGGGCCTACGAGCAGTACTTC. As protein: CASSYRGQGAYEQYF.

This clonotype showed up just a few times. The gene calls are TRBV25-1 and TRBJ2-5; D is unclear. CDR3 length: 11 residues. V lost 6 bases to trimming and J lost 5 bases, with 7 bases between them. The germline gives CDR1 MGHDK, CDR2 SYGVNS. CDR3: CASRGWETQYF. The CDR3 DNA sequence: TGTGCCAGCAGGGGCTGGGAGACCCAGTACTTC.

This chain connects TRBV5-1 to TRBJ2-1; a weak D match, TRBD2 (5 bases). Trimming cost V 4 bases and J 0 bases, with 14 bases left between them. Germline V lookup: CDR1 SGHRS, CDR2 YFSETQ. The CDR3 spans 16 residues. The CDR3 loop reads CASSAGLQLSYNEQFF. The DNA of the CDR3 is TGCGCCAGCAGCGCTGGACTGCAACTCTCCTACAATGAGCAGTTCTTC.

V and J are TRBV28 and TRBJ1-3; D is perhaps TRBD1 (5 bases). The CDR3 runs to 14 residues. The germline V and J ends were trimmed by 3 bases and 2 bases, with 8 bases remaining between them. Germline values: CDR1 MDHEN, CDR2 SYDVKM. CDR3 in amino acids: CASSFRGTGNTIYF. The CDR3 coding sequence is TGTGCCAGCAGTTTCCGGGGGACTGGAAACACCATATATTTT.

V and J are TRBV19 and TRBJ2-7; D not resolved. The CDR3 runs 13 residues. V dropped 3 bases and J dropped 10 bases, with 16 bases sitting between them. Germline V CDR1 and CDR2: LNHDA, SQIVND (reference sequence). The CDR3 region is CASSMPPAYGQYF. The DNA for the CDR3 is TGTGCCAGTAGTATGCCACCTGCCTACGGACAGTACTTC.

CDR3 in amino acids: CASSPFGPGTSGNQPQHF. The DNA for the CDR3 is TGTGCCAGCAGTCCATTCGGCCCCGGGACCAGTGGCAATCAGCCCCAGCATTTT. The gene calls are TRBV28 and TRBJ1-5; the D gene is possibly TRBD1 (5 bases). V was clipped by 5 bases and J by 2 bases, with 22 bases between them. CDR1 MDHEN and CDR2 SYDVKM come from the germline V gene. The length of the CDR3 is 18 residues.

The rearrangement links TRBV21-1 to TRBJ2-6; TRBD1 was called by the table and not checked on the DNA. TRBV21-1 is a recognized pseudogene. The CDR3 length is 18 residues. The CDR3 loop is CASSKVYYRVSGANVLTF. DNA for the CDR3: TGTGCCAGCAGCAAAGTATATTACAGGGTCTCTGGGGCCAACGTCCTGACTTTC.

The chain links TRBV6-5 to TRBJ2-7; 8 bases agree with TRBD1. The germline gives CDR1 MNHEY, CDR2 SVGAGI. The CDR3 is 13 residues long. With V trimmed by 6 bases and J by 6 bases, 7 bases remained unmatched. The CDR3 spells CASRRTGYFEQYF. CDR3 in DNA: TGTGCCAGCAGGAGGACAGGGTACTTCGAGCAGTACTTC.

The chain uses TRBV20-1 and TRBJ2-5; perhaps D is TRBD1 or TRBD2 (5 bases each). V was clipped by 4 bases and J by 7 bases, with 16 bases between them. Per germline, CDR1 DFQATT and CDR2 SNEGSKA (reference sequence). The CDR3 contains 13 residues. This chain's CDR3 is CSANRDPTWTQYF. DNA of the CDR3: TGCAGTGCTAACCGGGACCCCACTTGGACCCAGTACTTC.

The CDR3 DNA sequence: TGTGCCAGCAGTCCTTGGGACGGTTCAGATACGCAGTATTTT. Translating it yields CASSPWDGSDTQYF. J is TRBJ2-3 and V is TRBV12-3 or TRBV12-4; either TRBD1 or TRBD2 may supply D (5 bases each). Trimming took 5 bases from V and 4 from J, leaving 13 bases between them. The CDR3 runs to 14 residues.

This clonotype was counted once. The gene calls are TRBV5-5 and TRBJ2-1, with TRBD2 matching over 10 bases. Germline loops: CDR1 SGHKS, CDR2 YYEKEE (reference sequence). CDR3 length equals 16 residues. Germline trimming cut 0 bases from V and 9 bases from J; bases unmatched to any gene: 9. Here the CDR3 DNA reads TGTGCCAGCAGCTTGGCCTTAGCGGGGGGCGGCGGTGAGCAGTTCTTC. Protein sequence: CASSLALAGGGGEQFF.

V and J are TRBV5-1 and TRBJ2-6, with a possible D match to TRBD2 (5 bases). Germline CDR1 and CDR2: SGHRS and YFSETQ. The V and J ends lost 0 bases and 3 bases respectively, with 10 bases between them. This CDR3 has 16 amino acids. Here the CDR3 reads CASSLVRGSGANVLTF. As DNA, the CDR3 is TGCGCCAGCAGCTTGGTTCGGGGTAGTGGGGCCAACGTCCTGACTTTC.

This clonotype was seen a single time. This chain connects TRBV7-2 to TRBJ2-5; 10 positions match TRBD1. The CDR3 is 14 amino acids. Germline loops: CDR1 SGHTA, CDR2 FQGNSA. The trim removed 4 bases at V and 5 bases at J, leaving 4 bases unmatched. CDR3 in amino acids: CASSSTGGLETQYF. The CDR3 region has the DNA TGTGCCAGCAGCTCGACAGGGGGCTTGGAGACCCAGTACTTC.

The chain joins TRBV9 to TRBJ2-5, with D perhaps matching TRBD1 or TRBD2 (6 bases each). This CDR3 comprises 16 residues. The germline CDR1 and CDR2 sequences are SGDLS and YYNGEE. V lost 0 bases and J 5 bases, leaving 17 bases between the germline ends. CDR3 in amino acids: CASSVALGGLVETQYF. As DNA, the CDR3 is TGTGCCAGCAGCGTAGCGTTAGGGGGGCTGGTCGAGACCCAGTACTTC. Looking up the rest from reference TRBV9 and TRBJ2-5 gives the full variable domain: DSGVTQTPKHLITATGQRVTLRCSPRSGDLSVYWYQQSLDQGLQFLIQYYNGEERAKGNILERFSAQQFPDLHSELNLSSLELGDSALYFCASSVALGGLVETQYFGPGTRLLVL.

This clonotype was recorded once. V usage is TRBV7-9 and J usage is TRBJ1-4; D is possibly TRBD1 (6 bases). The germline V gene encodes CDR1 SEHNR and CDR2 FQNEAQ (reference sequence). The CDR3 sequence is 12 residues long. Trimming cost V 8 bases and J 8 bases, with 12 bases left between them. The CDR3 sequence: CASRRGREKLFF. CDR3 coding DNA: TGTGCCAGCCGCAGGGGTAGGGAAAAACTGTTTTTT.

The genes are TRBV20-1 and TRBJ2-1; 10 bases match TRBD2. With V trimmed by 5 bases and J by 6 bases, 10 bases remained unmatched. Germline V CDR1 and CDR2: DFQATT, SNEGSKA (reference sequence). This CDR3 contains 15 residues. The CDR3 DNA is TGCAGTGCTTATGGGGCTAGCGGGGGAAGCAATGAGCAGTTCTTC. It codes for CSAYGASGGSNEQFF.

The rearrangement links TRBV29-1 to TRBJ2-5, with D possibly being TRBD1 (6 bases). The CDR3 has 11 amino acids. With 4 bases removed from V and 4 bases from J, the gap between germline ends came to 7 bases. CDR1 and CDR2 (germline): SQVTM, ANQGSEA. The CDR3 loop is CSVGTVETQYF. The CDR3 region has the DNA TGCAGCGTTGGGACAGTAGAGACCCAGTACTTC.

The rearrangement links TRBV11-1 to TRBJ2-3; D possibly uses TRBD1 or TRBD2 (5 bases each). The germline V and J ends were trimmed by 7 bases and 1 base, with 15 bases remaining between them. This CDR3 has 15 amino acids. Germline CDR1 is SGHAT and CDR2 is FQDESV (reference sequence). In nucleotides, the CDR3 is TGTGCCAGCAACCCCGGGACCGAACGCACAGATACGCAGTATTTT. It translates to CASNPGTERTDTQYF.

This chain joins TRBV5-1 and TRBJ2-2; D is possibly TRBD2 (6 bases). CDR3 length: 15 amino acids. V was clipped by 0 bases and J by 5 bases, with 11 bases between them. Germline CDR1 SGHRS, CDR2 YFSETQ. The CDR3 region is CASSLEEGRTGELFF. The CDR3 DNA reads TGCGCCAGCAGCTTGGAGGAGGGGCGAACCGGGGAGCTGTTTTTT.

The gene calls are TRBV19 and TRBJ1-2; TRBD1 matches 8 bases. This CDR3 contains 15 residues. Germline V CDR1 and CDR2: LNHDA, SQIVND (reference sequence). The V gene end was trimmed by 6 bases and the J gene end by 8 bases; junction bases not matched to a gene: 14. In DNA, the CDR3 is TGTGCCAGTAGCCCCCCTCCAGGGGGCCCGATGGGCTACACCTTC. It specifies CASSPPPGGPMGYTF.

This chain links TRBV5-6 with TRBJ1-1; possibly TRBD1 for D (5 bases). Germline assignment: CDR1 SGHDT and CDR2 YYEEEE. CDR3 length: 15 residues. Between the trimmed V and J ends, which lost 4 bases and 3 bases, there was a span of 16 bases. Here the CDR3 DNA reads TGTGCCAGCAGCAGGAGGTCGGGGGTGGACACTGAAGCTTTCTTT. This codes for CASSRRSGVDTEAFF.

This clonotype has just one count. The chain couples TRBV18 to TRBJ1-2; D is ambiguous. Germline lookup yields CDR1 KGHSH and CDR2 LQKENI. Trimming pared 6 bases from V and 0 bases from J, leaving 11 bases between. This CDR3 region has 14 residues. CDR3 coding DNA: TGTGCCAGCTCGTCAAGTGGAGCTAACTATGGCTACACCTTC. This translates into CASSSSGANYGYTF.

V is TRBV5-6 and J is TRBJ2-1; the D is unclear. The V and J ends lost 3 bases and 7 bases respectively, with 20 bases between them. The CDR3 has 16 residues. Germline V lookup: CDR1 SGHDT, CDR2 YYEEEE. CDR3 residues: CASSSPISPWGNEQFF. In nucleotides, the CDR3 is TGTGCCAGCAGCTCACCTATCAGCCCTTGGGGAAATGAGCAGTTCTTC.

V is TRBV29-1 and J is TRBJ1-2, with 10 bases that match TRBD1. This CDR3 contains 17 residues. Germline V gene data show CDR1 as SQVTM and CDR2 as ANQGSEA. V was pared by 5 bases and J by 5 bases, with 17 bases of the junction left unmatched. This CDR3 reads CSVSWAKGQGIEYGYTF. Here the CDR3 DNA reads TGCAGCGTTTCATGGGCGAAGGGACAGGGGATTGAGTATGGCTACACCTTC.

The chain has TRBV20-1 and TRBJ2-4; D may be TRBD2 (6 bases). V dropped 6 bases and J dropped 1 base, with 25 bases sitting between them. The CDR3 totals 18 residues. CDR1 and CDR2 from the germline V gene are DFQATT and SNEGSKA (reference sequence). The DNA of the CDR3 is TGCAGTGCAGTAGACGGGGGATATTTGAGGAGGGCCAAAAACATTCAGTACTTC. Translation gives CSAVDGGYLRRAKNIQYF.

The rearrangement links TRBV19 to TRBJ1-2; no clear D. This CDR3 region has 14 residues. The V end was cut by 10 bases, the J end by 4 bases, with 19 bases between. Germline V gene data show CDR1 as LNHDA and CDR2 as SQIVND (reference sequence). CDR3 region: CATEPGGRTYGYTF. CDR3 coding DNA: TGTGCCACCGAACCCGGCGGCCGGACCTATGGCTACACCTTC. The full variable domain, rest sourced from reference TRBV19 and TRBJ1-2, is DGGITQSPKYLFRKEGQNVTLSCEQNLNHDAMYWYRQDPGQGLRLIYYSQIVNDFQKGDIAEGYSVSREKKESFPLTVTSAQKNPTAFYLCATEPGGRTYGYTFGSGTRLTVV.

The chain recombines TRBV28 with TRBJ2-3, with D unclear. The V gene lost 9 bases and the J gene lost 0 bases, with 10 bases spanning the gap. The length of the CDR3 is 13 residues. The germline V gene encodes CDR1 MDHEN and CDR2 SYDVKM. CDR3 DNA: TGTGCCAGTCGGCAACCTAGCACAGATACGCAGTATTTT. Its protein is CASRQPSTDTQYF.